This T cell receptor beta chain was profiled in a study of T cell changes during pregnancy in multiple sclerosis. V lost 4 bases to trimming and J lost 4 bases; unmatched junction nucleotides: 7. Looked up from germline, CDR1 is GTSNPN and CDR2 is SVGIG (reference sequence). This CDR3 has 14 amino acids. Produced via immunoSEQ multiplex PCR; TCRdb's table is partial and in-frame only. The sample holds tens of thousands of clones, approximately 85% seen once. V usage is TRBV30 and J usage is TRBJ1-2; 9 bases match TRBD1. The sequence derives from a female donor with multiple sclerosis, enrolled in a pregnancy study. This specimen consisted of CD4+ T cells from peripheral blood mononuclear cells, obtained before pregnancy. The CDR3 is CAWNGDRVPYGYTF. The CDR3 nucleotides are TGTGCCTGGAATGGGGACAGGGTCCCCTATGGCTACACCTTC.